One sample yielded the 16 T cell receptor beta chains listed below, sequenced in a study of T cells in Graves' hyperthyroidism and ophthalmopathy. It was RNA transcripts that yielded the amplified TCR beta CDR3 regions. HTBI primers drove first-round RT-PCR of the TCR CDR3. TCRdb itself ran the multiplex PCR reads through MiXCR, one entry per CDR3 protein. The sample lists roughly 640,000 distinct CDR3 sequences, 16% occurring once. The sample was blood. The receptors come from a woman aged 40 to 50 with Graves' ophthalmopathy.

The table lists this clonotype with many counts. The genes are TRBV20-1 and TRBJ1-1, with TRBD1 as a possible D gene (5 bases). Germline V lookup: CDR1 DFQATT, CDR2 SNEGSKA (reference sequence). Trimming removed 6 bases at V and 1 base at J, with 12 bases between. CDR3 size: 13 residues. The CDR3 DNA follows: TGCAGTGCATTAGGGACGGGGAACACTGAAGCTTTCTTT. Its translation: CSALGTGNTEAFF.

The chain combines TRBV20-1 with TRBJ2-3; 9 nucleotides match TRBD1. The CDR3 is 16 amino acids. V trimming: 4 bases; J trimming: 2 bases; junction bases outside the gene matches: 10. Germline CDR1 DFQATT, CDR2 SNEGSKA (reference sequence). CDR3 amino acids: CSATPPTGGLTDTQYF. As DNA, the CDR3 is TGCAGTGCTACCCCGCCGACAGGGGGTCTCACAGATACGCAGTATTTT.

The V gene is TRBV3-1, the J gene TRBJ2-5; 10 positions match TRBD2. Germline CDR1 LGHDT, CDR2 YNNKEL (reference sequence). This CDR3 region has 16 residues. Trimming removed 4 bases from V and 4 bases from J; junction bases left unmatched: 9. CDR3: CASSRGASGSGETQYF. The CDR3, as DNA: TGTGCCAGCAGCCGAGGGGCTAGCGGGAGTGGAGAGACCCAGTACTTC.

This clonotype was recorded only once. This rearrangement joins TRBV7-2 to TRBJ1-6; 7 positions agree with TRBD1. The length of the CDR3 is 16 residues. V gave up 2 bases and J gave up 10 bases; unmatched junction bases: 11. Germline values: CDR1 SGHTA, CDR2 FQGNSA. Written as DNA, the CDR3 is TGTGCCAGCAGCTTAATACCGACAGGGAAAACGTCACCCCTCCACTTT. Translating it yields CASSLIPTGKTSPLHF.

This clonotype has just a few counts. The CDR3 loop reads CASSYTDRIHEQFF. The CDR3 DNA sequence: TGTGCCAGCAGTTATACGGACAGAATCCATGAGCAGTTCTTC. The V gene is TRBV7-9, the J gene TRBJ2-1; D might be TRBD1 (6 bases). Germline CDR1 is SEHNR and CDR2 is FQNEAQ (reference sequence). V lost 6 bases and J lost 8, with 17 bases in between. The CDR3 has 14 residues.

This clonotype turned up a few times. In DNA form, the CDR3 reads TGTGCCAGCAGCCGGACTAGCGGGAGAGAGGGGTTCTCCTACAATGAGCAGTTCTTC. This translates into CASSRTSGREGFSYNEQFF. The chain combines TRBV2 with TRBJ2-1; 13 bases agree with TRBD2. The CDR3 extends over 19 amino acids. Trimming cost V 6 bases and J 0 bases; bases outside gene matches: 11. Germline CDR1 and CDR2: SNHLY and FYNNEI.

The rearrangement uses TRBV7-9 and TRBJ2-5, with a tentative D call TRBD1 (6 bases). The CDR3 contains 14 residues. Germline CDR1 SEHNR, CDR2 FQNEAQ (reference sequence). V dropped 5 bases and J dropped 5 bases, with 15 bases sitting between them. This CDR3 reads CASSPGQPGETQYF. The DNA of the CDR3 is TGTGCCAGCAGCCCTGGACAGCCTGGCGAGACCCAGTACTTC.

The genes are TRBV6-2 or TRBV6-3 and TRBJ2-5; perhaps TRBD2 as D (6 bases). Germline V lookup: CDR1 MNHEY, CDR2 SVGEGT. V was pared by 0 bases and J by 5 bases, with 19 bases between. The CDR3 consists of 17 residues. CDR3 sequence (DNA): TGTGCCAGCAGTTACTCGTGGGGGACTGACGGGGATGAGACCCAGTACTTC. Protein product: CASSYSWGTDGDETQYF.

This clonotype was picked up many times. This sequence joins TRBV30 and TRBJ1-5; D may be TRBD1 (5 bases). The V end was cut by 1 base, the J end by 7 bases, with 11 bases between. The CDR3 sequence is 13 residues long. Germline V gene sequence: CDR1 GTSNPN, CDR2 SVGIG (reference sequence). This CDR3 reads CAWSEQGGQPQHF. CDR3 sequence (DNA): TGTGCCTGGAGTGAGCAGGGTGGCCAGCCCCAGCATTTT.

This clonotype was found many times. J is TRBJ2-5 and V is TRBV7-9, with D possibly TRBD1 on 6 matching bases. Trimming removed 3 bases from V and 1 base from J, with 12 bases in between. The CDR3 has 15 amino acids. Per germline, CDR1 SEHNR and CDR2 FQNEAQ (reference sequence). CDR3 bases: TGTGCCAGCAGCTTCGCGACAGGTACCCAAGAGACCCAGTACTTC. Translating gives CASSFATGTQETQYF. Combining the CDR3 with reference TRBV7-9 and TRBJ2-5 gives the whole variable domain DTGVSQNPRHKITKRGQNVTFRCDPISEHNRLYWYRQTLGQGPEFLTYFQNEAQLEKSRLLSDRFSAERPKGSFSTLEIQRTEQGDSAMYLCASSFATGTQETQYFGPGTRLLVL.

This clonotype appeared many times. The gene calls are TRBV24-1 and TRBJ2-2; D may be TRBD2 (6 bases). V dropped 2 bases and J dropped 5 bases, with 11 bases sitting between them. The CDR3 loop spans 15 amino acids. Germline values: CDR1 KGHDR, CDR2 SFDVKD. The CDR3 protein is CATSDSEGLTGELFF. The CDR3 DNA reads as TGTGCCACCAGTGATTCGGAGGGCCTTACCGGGGAGCTGTTTTTT.

The chain links TRBV3-1 to TRBJ1-2, with 10 bases aligning to TRBD1. Germline lookup yields CDR1 LGHDT and CDR2 YNNKEL (reference sequence). After removal of 4 bases from V and 6 bases from J, the junction contained 11 bases not matched to a gene. This CDR3 is built from 16 residues. The CDR3 nucleotides are TGTGCCAGCAGCCCGCGGTACTCGACAGGGGGCGATGGCTACACCTTC. This gives the protein CASSPRYSTGGDGYTF.

V gene TRBV3-1 combines with J gene TRBJ2-3; 10 bases are a match to TRBD2. Germline V gives CDR1 LGHDT, CDR2 YNNKEL (reference sequence). The CDR3 has 20 residues. With 4 bases clipped from V and 4 bases from J, the junction kept 20 bases outside the gene matches. Here the CDR3 reads CASSRGLGAGGTSRPDTQYF. The CDR3, as DNA: TGTGCCAGCAGCCGAGGATTGGGAGCGGGAGGGACCAGCCGTCCAGATACGCAGTATTTT.

This clonotype showed up many times. The rearrangement links TRBV7-2 to TRBJ2-7; 13 nucleotides line up with TRBD2. The CDR3 is 18 residues long. V trimming: 5 bases; J trimming: 5 bases; junction bases outside the gene matches: 15. Germline CDR1 and CDR2: SGHTA and FQGNSA. CDR3 loop: CASSPYGLAGAVRDEQYF. The CDR3 region has the DNA TGTGCCAGCAGCCCCTACGGACTAGCGGGAGCTGTTCGCGACGAGCAGTACTTC.

This clonotype came up a few times. The chain uses TRBV6-1 and TRBJ2-3; 7 bases are shared with TRBD2. The germline V gene encodes CDR1 MNHNS and CDR2 SASEGT. The CDR3 loop spans 14 amino acids. V shed 8 bases and J 0 bases; nucleotides not matched to a gene: 5. The CDR3 coding sequence is TGTGCCAGCTGGCGGCGGGAGAGCACAGATACGCAGTATTTT. Translated, it gives CASWRRESTDTQYF.

The CDR3 DNA reads TGTGCCAGCAGTAGGACTAGCGGAGCGAACACCGGGGAGCTGTTTTTT. Its translation: CASSRTSGANTGELFF. The chain is built from TRBV2 and TRBJ2-2; 10 bases are a match to TRBD2. With V trimmed by 5 bases and J by 0 bases, 3 bases remained unmatched. The CDR3 length is 16 residues. Germline CDR1 and CDR2: SNHLY and FYNNEI.